The source of this TCR beta chain is a study of T cells in Graves' hyperthyroidism and ophthalmopathy. Study observations and caveats: Ophthalmopathy stood apart from stable hyperthyroidism in a 13 V-J model.

A remark on this clonotype: What it binds is unknown. Compared with germline, one end of the junction differs, possibly owing to a read error.

RNA transcripts served as the template for amplifying TCR beta CDR3 regions. Using the HTBI primer set, a first-round RT-PCR was run on the TCR CDR3. Each CDR3 protein gets one entry after TCRdb re-called the multiplex PCR reads with MiXCR. The sample yields hundreds of thousands of distinct CDR3 sequences, about 16% seen once. From germline, CDR1 is MNHNS and CDR2 SASEGT. This CDR3 spans 14 amino acids. The receptor comes from a woman between 35 and 50 years old with Graves' ophthalmopathy. The sequencing input was blood. This chain uses TRBV6-1 with TRBJ2-7; TRBD1 matches at 8 bases. The CDR3 DNA is TGTGCCAGCAGTCCCGGGACAGGTGCCTACGCGCAGTACTTC. Translated, it gives CASSPGTGAYAQYF.